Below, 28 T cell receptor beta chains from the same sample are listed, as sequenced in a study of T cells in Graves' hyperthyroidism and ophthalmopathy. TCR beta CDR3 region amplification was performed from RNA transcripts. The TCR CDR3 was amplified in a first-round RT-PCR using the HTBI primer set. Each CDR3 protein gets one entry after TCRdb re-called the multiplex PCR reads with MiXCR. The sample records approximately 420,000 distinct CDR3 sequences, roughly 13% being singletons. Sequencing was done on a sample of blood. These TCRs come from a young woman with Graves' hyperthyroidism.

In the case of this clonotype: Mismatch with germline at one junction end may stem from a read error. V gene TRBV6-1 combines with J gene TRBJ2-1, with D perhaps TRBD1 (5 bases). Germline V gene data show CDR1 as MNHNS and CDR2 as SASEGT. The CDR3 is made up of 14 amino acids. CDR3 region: CASIEDSSYNEQFF. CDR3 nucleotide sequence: TGTGCCAGCATTGAAGACAGCTCCTACAATGAGCAGTTCTTC.

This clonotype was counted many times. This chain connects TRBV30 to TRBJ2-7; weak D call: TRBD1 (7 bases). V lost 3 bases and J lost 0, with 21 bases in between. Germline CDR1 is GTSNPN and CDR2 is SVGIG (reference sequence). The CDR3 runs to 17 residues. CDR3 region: CAWSLLGGDSRSYEQYF. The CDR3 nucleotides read TGTGCCTGGAGCCTTCTTGGCGGGGACAGCCGCTCCTACGAGCAGTACTTC.

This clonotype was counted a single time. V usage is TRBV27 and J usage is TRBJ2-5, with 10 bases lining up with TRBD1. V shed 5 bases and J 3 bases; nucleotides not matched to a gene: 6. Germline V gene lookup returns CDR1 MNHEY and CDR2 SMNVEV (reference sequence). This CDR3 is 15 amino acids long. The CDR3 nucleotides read TGTGCCAGCAGTCAGATGGGGACAGGGGAAGAGACCCAGTACTTC. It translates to CASSQMGTGEETQYF.

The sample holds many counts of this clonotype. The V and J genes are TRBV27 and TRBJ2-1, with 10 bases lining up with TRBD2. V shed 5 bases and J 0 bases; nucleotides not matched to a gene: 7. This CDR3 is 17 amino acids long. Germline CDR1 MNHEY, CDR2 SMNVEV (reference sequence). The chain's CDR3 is CASSAGLATYSYNEQFF. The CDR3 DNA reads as TGTGCCAGCAGTGCGGGACTAGCGACCTACTCCTACAATGAGCAGTTCTTC.

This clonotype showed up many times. CDR3 coding DNA: TGTGCCGGTCGCAGGGGGAGCACTGAAGCTTTCTTT. Its protein product is CAGRRGSTEAFF. The chain is built from TRBV6-1 and TRBJ1-1; TRBD1 matches 7 bases. The germline V gene has CDR1 MNHNS and CDR2 SASEGT. V trimming: 11 bases; J trimming: 4 bases; junction bases outside the gene matches: 7. The CDR3 has 12 residues.

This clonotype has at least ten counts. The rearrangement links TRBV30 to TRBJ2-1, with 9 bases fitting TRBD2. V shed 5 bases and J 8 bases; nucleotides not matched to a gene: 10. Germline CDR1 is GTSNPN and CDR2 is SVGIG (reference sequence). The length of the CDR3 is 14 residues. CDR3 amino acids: CAWEPSGIFDEQFF. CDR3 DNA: TGTGCCTGGGAGCCTAGCGGGATCTTCGATGAGCAGTTCTTC. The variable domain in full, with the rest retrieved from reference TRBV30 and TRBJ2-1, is SQTIHQWPATLVQPVGSPLSLECTVEGTSNPNLYWYRQAAGRGLQLLFYSVGIGQISSEVPQNLSASRPQDRQFILSSKKLLLSDSGFYLCAWEPSGIFDEQFFGPGTRLTVL.

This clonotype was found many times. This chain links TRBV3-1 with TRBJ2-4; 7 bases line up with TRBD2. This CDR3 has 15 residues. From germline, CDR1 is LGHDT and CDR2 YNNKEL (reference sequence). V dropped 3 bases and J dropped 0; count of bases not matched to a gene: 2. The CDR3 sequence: CASSHSGLAKNIQYF. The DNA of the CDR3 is TGTGCCAGCAGCCATAGCGGGTTAGCCAAAAACATTCAGTACTTC.

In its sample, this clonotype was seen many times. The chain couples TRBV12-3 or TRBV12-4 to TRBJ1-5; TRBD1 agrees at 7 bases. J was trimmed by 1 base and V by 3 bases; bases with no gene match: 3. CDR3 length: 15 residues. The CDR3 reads CASSFGGGSNQPQHF. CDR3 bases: TGTGCCAGCAGTTTCGGAGGGGGCAGCAATCAGCCCCAGCATTTT.

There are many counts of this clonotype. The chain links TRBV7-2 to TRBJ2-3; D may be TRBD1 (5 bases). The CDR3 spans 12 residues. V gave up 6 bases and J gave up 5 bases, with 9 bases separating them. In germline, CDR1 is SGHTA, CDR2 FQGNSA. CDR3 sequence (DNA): TGTGCCAGCAGGACAGCCGGAGATACGCAGTATTTT. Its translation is CASRTAGDTQYF.

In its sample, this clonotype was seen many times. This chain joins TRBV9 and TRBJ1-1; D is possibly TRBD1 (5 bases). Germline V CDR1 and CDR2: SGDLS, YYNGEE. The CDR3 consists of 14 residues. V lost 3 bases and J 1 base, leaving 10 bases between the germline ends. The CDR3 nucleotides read TGTGCCAGCAGCGCAGACCAGGGGAACACTGAAGCTTTCTTT. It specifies CASSADQGNTEAFF. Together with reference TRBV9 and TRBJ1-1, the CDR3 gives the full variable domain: DSGVTQTPKHLITATGQRVTLRCSPRSGDLSVYWYQQSLDQGLQFLIQYYNGEERAKGNILERFSAQQFPDLHSELNLSSLELGDSALYFCASSADQGNTEAFFGQGTRLTVV.

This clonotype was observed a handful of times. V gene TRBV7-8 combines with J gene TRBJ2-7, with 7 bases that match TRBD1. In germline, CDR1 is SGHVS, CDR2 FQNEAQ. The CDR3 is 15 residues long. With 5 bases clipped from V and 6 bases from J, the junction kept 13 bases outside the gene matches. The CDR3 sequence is CASSNRDRGSGEQYF. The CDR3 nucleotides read TGTGCCAGCAGCAACCGGGACAGAGGTTCGGGCGAGCAGTACTTC.

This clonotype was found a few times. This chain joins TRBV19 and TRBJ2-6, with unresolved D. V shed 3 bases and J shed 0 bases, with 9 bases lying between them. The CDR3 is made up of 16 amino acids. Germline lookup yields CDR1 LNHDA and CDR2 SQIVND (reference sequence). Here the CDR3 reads CASSMELGSGANVLTF. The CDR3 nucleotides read TGTGCCAGTAGTATGGAACTTGGCTCTGGGGCCAACGTCCTGACTTTC.

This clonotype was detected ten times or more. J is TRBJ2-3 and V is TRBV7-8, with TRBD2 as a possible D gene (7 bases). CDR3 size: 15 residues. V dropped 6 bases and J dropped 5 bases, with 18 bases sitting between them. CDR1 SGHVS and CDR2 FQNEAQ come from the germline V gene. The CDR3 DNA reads TGTGCCAGCAGAAGGGGGGGGGGCGCAAGAGATACGCAGTATTTT. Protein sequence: CASRRGGGARDTQYF.

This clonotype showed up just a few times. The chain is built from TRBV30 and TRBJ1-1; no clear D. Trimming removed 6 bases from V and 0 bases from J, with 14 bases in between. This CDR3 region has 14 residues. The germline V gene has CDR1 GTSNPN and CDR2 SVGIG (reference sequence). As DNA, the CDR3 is TGTGCCTGTTGTGAGGGCGGACTGAACACTGAAGCTTTCTTT. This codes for CACCEGGLNTEAFF.

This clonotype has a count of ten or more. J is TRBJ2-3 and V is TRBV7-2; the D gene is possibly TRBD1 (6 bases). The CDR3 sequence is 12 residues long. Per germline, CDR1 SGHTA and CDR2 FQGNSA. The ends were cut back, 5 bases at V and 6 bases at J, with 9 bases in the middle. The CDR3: CASSPGADTQYF. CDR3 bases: TGTGCCAGCAGCCCAGGGGCGGATACGCAGTATTTT.

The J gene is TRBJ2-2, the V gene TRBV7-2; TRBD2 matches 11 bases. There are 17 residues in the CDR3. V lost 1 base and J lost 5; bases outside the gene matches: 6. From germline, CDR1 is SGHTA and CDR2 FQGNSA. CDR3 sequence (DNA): TGTGCCAGCAGCTTAGTTACTAGCGGGAGAAGAACCGGGGAGCTGTTTTTT. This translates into CASSLVTSGRRTGELFF.

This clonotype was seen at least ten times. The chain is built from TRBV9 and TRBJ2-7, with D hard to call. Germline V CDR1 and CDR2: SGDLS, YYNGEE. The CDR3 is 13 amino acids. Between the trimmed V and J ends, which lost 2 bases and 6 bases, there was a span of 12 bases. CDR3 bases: TGTGCCAGCAGCGTGTGGGGATACGGCGAGCAGTACTTC. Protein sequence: CASSVWGYGEQYF.

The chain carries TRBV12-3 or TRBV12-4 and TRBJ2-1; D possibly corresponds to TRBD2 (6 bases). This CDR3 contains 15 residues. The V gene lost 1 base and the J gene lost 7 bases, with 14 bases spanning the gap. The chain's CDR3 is CASSLVLRSGNEQFF. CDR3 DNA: TGTGCCAGCAGTTTAGTGTTGCGGAGCGGGAATGAGCAGTTCTTC.

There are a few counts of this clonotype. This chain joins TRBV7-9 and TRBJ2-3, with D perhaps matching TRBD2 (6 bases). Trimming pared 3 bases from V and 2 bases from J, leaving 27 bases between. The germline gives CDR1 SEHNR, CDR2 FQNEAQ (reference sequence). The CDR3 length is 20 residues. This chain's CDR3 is CASSFPSEGQGAGTTDTQYF. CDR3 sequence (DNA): TGTGCCAGCAGCTTCCCTAGCGAAGGGCAAGGGGCGGGAACCACAGATACGCAGTATTTT.

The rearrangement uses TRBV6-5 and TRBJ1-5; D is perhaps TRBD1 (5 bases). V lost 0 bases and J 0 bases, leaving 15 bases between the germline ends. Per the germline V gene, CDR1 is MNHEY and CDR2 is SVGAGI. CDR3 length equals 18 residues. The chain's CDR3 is CASSYSGRVGYSNQPQHF. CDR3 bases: TGTGCCAGCAGTTACTCCGGCAGGGTCGGCTATAGCAATCAGCCCCAGCATTTT.

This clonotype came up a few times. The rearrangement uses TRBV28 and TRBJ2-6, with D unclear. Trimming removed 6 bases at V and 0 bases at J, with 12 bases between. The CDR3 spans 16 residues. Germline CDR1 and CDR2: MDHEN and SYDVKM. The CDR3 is CASSPHVLSGANVLTF. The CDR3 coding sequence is TGTGCCAGCAGCCCCCATGTCCTCTCTGGGGCCAACGTCCTGACTTTC.

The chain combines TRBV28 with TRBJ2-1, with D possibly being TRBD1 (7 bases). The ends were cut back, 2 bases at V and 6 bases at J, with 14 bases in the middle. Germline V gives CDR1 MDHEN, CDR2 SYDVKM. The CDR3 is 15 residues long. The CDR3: CASSLQGERVNEQFF. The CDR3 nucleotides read TGTGCCAGCAGTTTACAGGGGGAGCGGGTCAATGAGCAGTTCTTC.

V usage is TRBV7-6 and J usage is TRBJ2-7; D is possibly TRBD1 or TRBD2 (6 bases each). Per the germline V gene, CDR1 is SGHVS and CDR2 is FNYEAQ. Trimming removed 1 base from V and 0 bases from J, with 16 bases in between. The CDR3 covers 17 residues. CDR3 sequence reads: CASSLGGGQRLSYEQYF. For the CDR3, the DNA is TGTGCCAGCAGCTTAGGGGGAGGACAGCGCCTCTCCTACGAGCAGTACTTC.

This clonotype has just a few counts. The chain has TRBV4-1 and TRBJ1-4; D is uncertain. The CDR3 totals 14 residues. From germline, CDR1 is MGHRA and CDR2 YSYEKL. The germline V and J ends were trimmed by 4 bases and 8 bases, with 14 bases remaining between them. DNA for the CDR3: TGCGCCAGCAGCCGCGAAGGGTCCAAAGAAAAACTGTTTTTT. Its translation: CASSREGSKEKLFF.

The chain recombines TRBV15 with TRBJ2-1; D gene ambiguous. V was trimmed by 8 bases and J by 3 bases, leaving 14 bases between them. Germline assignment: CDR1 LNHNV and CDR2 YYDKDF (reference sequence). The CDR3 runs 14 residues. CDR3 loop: CATGRASLYNEQFF. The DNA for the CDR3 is TGTGCCACCGGTAGGGCCTCTCTCTACAATGAGCAGTTCTTC.

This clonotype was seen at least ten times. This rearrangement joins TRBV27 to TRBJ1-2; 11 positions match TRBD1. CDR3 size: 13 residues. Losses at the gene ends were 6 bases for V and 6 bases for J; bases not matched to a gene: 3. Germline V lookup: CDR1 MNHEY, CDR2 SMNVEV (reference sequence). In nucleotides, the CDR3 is TGTGCCAGCAGGCGGACAGGGGGCGATGGCTACACCTTC. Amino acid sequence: CASRRTGGDGYTF.

The CDR3 DNA reads TGTGCCGCCGGGACTACTCAAGAGACCCAGTACTTC. Protein: CAAGTTQETQYF. The chain joins TRBV10-3 to TRBJ2-5; 7 nucleotides align to TRBD2. This CDR3 is 12 amino acids long. Germline V gene data show CDR1 as ENHRY and CDR2 as SYGVKD. V shed 11 bases, J shed 2 bases, and the junction held 5 bases outside the gene matches.

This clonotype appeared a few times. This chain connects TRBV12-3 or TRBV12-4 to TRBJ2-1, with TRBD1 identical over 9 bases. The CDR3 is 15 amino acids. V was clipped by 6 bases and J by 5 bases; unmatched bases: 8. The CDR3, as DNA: TGTGCCAGCAGAGCCTGGGACAGGGCCCACAATGAGCAGTTCTTC. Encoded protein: CASRAWDRAHNEQFF.